The rows below give T cell receptor beta chains drawn from one sample of a study of control samples from healthy donors and cancer patients. Repertoires were generated with immunoSEQ multiplex PCR, while TCRdb's copy carries only in-frame clones and drops some. The sample consists of about 55,000 clones, about 96% of them appearing once. Specimen: blood. The source is a woman younger than 30 in good health. The CDR3 runs from the conserved cysteine through the conserved F or W. D genes are given only for firm matches. Clone size is given for some rows only: seen once, a few or many times, or a class if the clone is expanded.

DNA: TGTGCCAGCAGCCTGCGCGGACAGGGGGATGGCTACACCTTC; CDR3: CASSLRGQGDGYTF; D: TRBD1; size: NA; J: TRBJ1-2; V: TRBV27
DNA: TGTGCCAGCAGGGAAGGCCTAGGGGGTAATCAGCCCCAGCATTTT; CDR3: CASREGLGGNQPQHF; D: NA; size: NA; J: TRBJ1-5; V: TRBV6-1
DNA: TGTGCCAGCTCAACGGGACAGAGCGGGGAGCTGTTTTTT; CDR3: CASSTGQSGELFF; D: TRBD1; size: NA; J: TRBJ2-2; V: TRBV18
DNA: TGTGCCACCACGCGGGGATTGGGGACTGAAGCTTTCTTT; CDR3: CATTRGLGTEAFF; D: NA; size: NA; J: TRBJ1-1; V: TRBV19
DNA: TGCGCCAGCCGGCAGGGAATAGGCGCAGATACGCAGTATTTT; CDR3: CASRQGIGADTQYF; D: NA; size: NA; J: TRBJ2-3; V: TRBV5-1
DNA: TGTGCCAGCAGCTTAGATGAGGGGCCCTACAATCAGCCCCAGCATTTT; CDR3: CASSLDEGPYNQPQHF; D: NA; size: NA; J: TRBJ1-5; V: TRBV7-9
DNA: TGTGCCAGCAGCGCGACAGGGGGCAATCAGCCCCAGCATTTT; CDR3: CASSATGGNQPQHF; D: TRBD1; size: NA; J: TRBJ1-5; V: TRBV7-9
DNA: TGTGCCAGCAGTGAAGTGATGGGGGTAGGCAATCAGCCCCAGCATTTT; CDR3: CASSEVMGVGNQPQHF; D: NA; size: NA; J: TRBJ1-5; V: TRBV6-1
DNA: TGTGCCAGCAGCTTTCGAGCGGGGCCCGACTATGGCTACACCTTC; CDR3: CASSFRAGPDYGYTF; D: NA; size: NA; J: TRBJ1-2; V: TRBV5-5
DNA: TGCAGCGTTGACGCACGGACACTACCGGGGGGCTATGGCTACACCTTC; CDR3: CSVDARTLPGGYGYTF; D: NA; size: NA; J: TRBJ1-2; V: TRBV29-1
DNA: TGTGCCAGCAGTTTATCCCCCCGCCGCGCCGAGCAGTACTTC; CDR3: CASSLSPRRAEQYF; D: NA; size: NA; J: TRBJ2-7; V: TRBV27
DNA: TGTGCCAGCAGTCCAAGACTAGCGAATTCACCCCTCCACTTT; CDR3: CASSPRLANSPLHF; D: NA; size: NA; J: TRBJ1-6; V: TRBV27
DNA: TGCGCCAGCAGCCAAGTAAATGGTAAGGGGCGCGGGTCGCCCCAGCATTTT; CDR3: CASSQVNGKGRGSPQHF; D: NA; size: NA; J: TRBJ1-5; V: TRBV4-3
DNA: TGTGCCAGCAGCGTTAGGGAGGGAACGACCCAGTACTTC; CDR3: CASSVREGTTQYF; D: TRBD2; size: NA; J: TRBJ2-5; V: TRBV9
DNA: TGTGCCAGCAGAAGACCGGGACAGGGAGGGTATGGCTACACCTTC; CDR3: CASRRPGQGGYGYTF; D: TRBD1; size: NA; J: TRBJ1-2; V: TRBV6-5
DNA: TGTGCCAGCAGTTTCTCGGTAGGGACTAACTATGGCTACACCTTC; CDR3: CASSFSVGTNYGYTF; D: NA; size: NA; J: TRBJ1-2; V: TRBV27
DNA: TGTGCCTGGGGGGACAGGGAGACGAACACCGGGGAGCTGTTTTTT; CDR3: CAWGDRETNTGELFF; D: TRBD1; size: NA; J: TRBJ2-2; V: TRBV7-9
DNA: TGTGCCAGCAGCTTGGCCTGGGGGGGGCTAAGATTGGACAATGAGCAGTTCTTC; CDR3: CASSLAWGGLRLDNEQFF; D: NA; size: NA; J: TRBJ2-1; V: TRBV5-4
DNA: TGTGCCAGCAGTGAAGATGGGACAGGGGCCTACGAGCAGTACTTC; CDR3: CASSEDGTGAYEQYF; D: TRBD1; size: NA; J: TRBJ2-7; V: TRBV6-1
DNA: TGTGCCAGCAATAGGGATGAGGGACCACGGGGAGGCTACACCTTC; CDR3: CASNRDEGPRGGYTF; D: NA; size: NA; J: TRBJ1-2; V: TRBV2
DNA: TGCGCCAGCAGCTACCGGGCACTCTCTGTTGGCTACACCTTC; CDR3: CASSYRALSVGYTF; D: NA; size: NA; J: TRBJ1-2; V: TRBV4-3
DNA: TGTGCCAGCAGTGTCAGTAGGGCGGAAGCTTTCTTT; CDR3: CASSVSRAEAFF; D: NA; size: NA; J: TRBJ1-1; V: TRBV12-3/TRBV12-4
DNA: TGTGCCAGCAGCTCCGGGACAGTGAACACTGAAGCTTTCTTT; CDR3: CASSSGTVNTEAFF; D: TRBD1; size: NA; J: TRBJ1-1; V: TRBV28
DNA: TGTGCCAGCAGCCGAGAGGTGAAGACCGGGGAGCTGTTTTTT; CDR3: CASSREVKTGELFF; D: NA; size: NA; J: TRBJ2-2; V: TRBV7-8
DNA: TGTGCCAGCTGGACAGCTCTGAACACTGAAGCTTTCTTT; CDR3: CASWTALNTEAFF; D: NA; size: NA; J: TRBJ1-1; V: TRBV6-5
DNA: TGTGCCAGCAGTTACGGCAGGGGGGAAGCTTTCTTT; CDR3: CASSYGRGEAFF; D: TRBD1; size: NA; J: TRBJ1-1; V: TRBV6-6
DNA: TGTGCCAGCAGTCCCCTAGCGGCAGAGACCCAGTACTTC; CDR3: CASSPLAAETQYF; D: TRBD2; size: NA; J: TRBJ2-5; V: TRBV12-3/TRBV12-4
DNA: TGTGCCAGCAGCTATGCTGCAACTAATGAAAAACTGTTTTTT; CDR3: CASSYAATNEKLFF; D: NA; size: NA; J: TRBJ1-4; V: TRBV7-2
DNA: TGTGCCAGCAGCCAACGGGGGCCAACTGGAAACACCATATATTTT; CDR3: CASSQRGPTGNTIYF; D: NA; size: NA; J: TRBJ1-3; V: TRBV3-1/TRBV3-2
DNA: TGTGCCAGCAGTTTAATCCGGCTGAACACTGAAGCTTTCTTT; CDR3: CASSLIRLNTEAFF; D: NA; size: NA; J: TRBJ1-1; V: TRBV28
DNA: TGTGCCAGCAGCAGGACGCCGGGACAGGGATTTGAACTGTTTTTT; CDR3: CASSRTPGQGFELFF; D: TRBD1; size: NA; J: TRBJ1-4; V: TRBV2
DNA: TGTGCCAGCAGTGAAGTGAAGTGGGGCACAGGGCCGGTTCAGCCCCAGCATTTT; CDR3: CASSEVKWGTGPVQPQHF; D: NA; size: NA; J: TRBJ1-5; V: TRBV6-1
DNA: TGCAGCGTTGATCTGGGGTCGGTAACTAATGAAAAACTGTTTTTT; CDR3: CSVDLGSVTNEKLFF; D: NA; size: NA; J: TRBJ1-4; V: TRBV29-1
DNA: TGTGCCAGCAGTGAAGCGGTCCCGGGGACGGCAGGGAGCTCTGGGGCCAACGTCCTGACTTTC; CDR3: CASSEAVPGTAGSSGANVLTF; D: NA; size: NA; J: TRBJ2-6; V: TRBV2
DNA: TGTGCCAGCAGTCTCCGACAGATTATTAGCACAGATACGCAGTATTTT; CDR3: CASSLRQIISTDTQYF; D: NA; size: NA; J: TRBJ2-3; V: TRBV27
DNA: TGTGCCAGCAGCGTAGGAGTAGCGGGGGCCGTCGGAGATACGCAGTATTTT; CDR3: CASSVGVAGAVGDTQYF; D: TRBD2; size: NA; J: TRBJ2-3; V: TRBV9
DNA: TGTGCCAGCAGCGTCAGAAAGGAATTCGGACGGGGAGATAGCTCCTACAATGAGCAGTTCTTC; CDR3: CASSVRKEFGRGDSSYNEQFF; D: NA; size: NA; J: TRBJ2-1; V: TRBV9
DNA: TGTGCCAGCAAGGGAGCTGGAAACACCATATATTTT; CDR3: CASKGAGNTIYF; D: NA; size: NA; J: TRBJ1-3; V: TRBV12-3/TRBV12-4
DNA: TGTGCCAGCAGTTACTCAGGGGGCCCCTATGGCTACACCTTC; CDR3: CASSYSGGPYGYTF; D: TRBD1; size: NA; J: TRBJ1-2; V: TRBV6-5
DNA: TGTGCCAGTAGTACGAACGGGGAGACCCAGTACTTC; CDR3: CASSTNGETQYF; D: NA; size: NA; J: TRBJ2-5; V: TRBV19
DNA: TGTGCCAGCAGCCCCCTAGCGGGGGGGACGTCAACAGATACGCAGTATTTT; CDR3: CASSPLAGGTSTDTQYF; D: TRBD2; size: NA; J: TRBJ2-3; V: TRBV7-6
DNA: TGTGCCAGCAGGGGGTTTGGACAGGGGAAGGCTTTCTTT; CDR3: CASRGFGQGKAFF; D: TRBD1; size: NA; J: TRBJ1-1; V: TRBV2
DNA: TGCGCCAGCAGCTTGGGCCCCTCGGGGGTGATGAACACTGAAGCTTTCTTT; CDR3: CASSLGPSGVMNTEAFF; D: NA; size: NA; J: TRBJ1-1; V: TRBV5-1
DNA: TGTGCCAGCAGCGTAGTAAAGCGACAGTCACCAAAGGAAGCTTTCTTT; CDR3: CASSVVKRQSPKEAFF; D: NA; size: NA; J: TRBJ1-1; V: TRBV9
DNA: TGTGCCAGCAGTCCAGGGTTCGGGATGTCTGAAGCTTTCTTT; CDR3: CASSPGFGMSEAFF; D: NA; size: NA; J: TRBJ1-1; V: TRBV7-2
DNA: TGTGCCAGCACCCGACAGGGGCTGCGAACTGAAGCTTTCTTT; CDR3: CASTRQGLRTEAFF; D: TRBD1; size: once; J: TRBJ1-1; V: TRBV6-5
DNA: TGTGCCAGCAGTGCCTCCCCGGGACAGGGCTACGAGCAGTACTTC; CDR3: CASSASPGQGYEQYF; D: TRBD1; size: NA; J: TRBJ2-7; V: TRBV6-4
DNA: TGTGCCAGCAGCTTTATTTCTGGAAACACCATATATTTT; CDR3: CASSFISGNTIYF; D: NA; size: NA; J: TRBJ1-3; V: TRBV5-4
DNA: TGTGCCAGCAGTTACTCGGGGACAGGGGCCTCCTGGACCACTGAAGCTTTCTTT; CDR3: CASSYSGTGASWTTEAFF; D: TRBD1; size: NA; J: TRBJ1-1; V: TRBV6-2/TRBV6-3
DNA: TGCGCCAGCAGCCAAGGCCTGGGGTCAGGGATGAACACTGAAGCTTTCTTT; CDR3: CASSQGLGSGMNTEAFF; D: NA; size: NA; J: TRBJ1-1; V: TRBV4-1
DNA: TGTGCCAGCAGCTTCGTGGGACGCGGGGAGCTGTTTTTT; CDR3: CASSFVGRGELFF; D: NA; size: NA; J: TRBJ2-2; V: TRBV7-9
DNA: TGTGCCAGCAGCCGCAATGGGCTCCGGGATCAGCCCCAGCATTTT; CDR3: CASSRNGLRDQPQHF; D: NA; size: NA; J: TRBJ1-5; V: TRBV3-1/TRBV3-2
DNA: TGTGCCAGCAGCCAAGATCGTGTTAATACGCAGTATTTT; CDR3: CASSQDRVNTQYF; D: NA; size: NA; J: TRBJ2-3; V: TRBV3-1/TRBV3-2